One T cell receptor beta chain is described in this entry. What it recognizes is unknown. This specimen belongs to a study of cytomegalovirus exposure and HLA in healthy donors. The study, taken as a whole, reports: Cytomegalovirus status, reportedly, was diagnosed with high specificity and sensitivity by the classifier. Rarity marked most TCR sequences, yet some public TCRs occurred in many donors. Altogether, about 160 TCR beta chains were recorded as cytomegalovirus-associated.

CDR1 SEHNR and CDR2 FQNEAQ come from the germline V gene (reference sequence). With 2 bases clipped from V and 4 bases from J, the junction kept 15 bases outside the gene matches. The CDR3 length is 19 residues. Repertoires were generated with immunoSEQ multiplex PCR, while TCRdb's copy carries only in-frame clones and drops some. The sample consists of more than 80,000 clones, about 96% of them appearing once. This clonotype originated in a woman aged 18-30 years in good health and CMV-seronegative. Sequenced input: PBMCs. The chain carries TRBV7-9 and TRBJ2-1, with 9 bases lining up with TRBD2. Here the CDR3 reads CASSLLGGAGGRWYNEQFF. The CDR3 DNA reads as TGTGCCAGCAGCTTATTGGGGGGAGCGGGAGGAAGATGGTACAATGAGCAGTTCTTC.